Listed below are T cell receptor beta chains from one sample, sequenced in a study of T cell changes during pregnancy in multiple sclerosis. Method: immunoSEQ multiplex PCR; TCRdb's copy keeps in-frame clones and lacks some. Of about 61,000 clones in the sample, around 90% were seen once. The specimen was peripheral blood, collected in the first trimester of pregnancy. These receptor sequences come from a female donor with multiple sclerosis, enrolled in a pregnancy study. Both conserved end residues are part of each CDR3. A D gene is named only where the DNA matches it firmly. Expanded clones are given a class, and other clones once, few, many or no size at all.

TRBJ2-1	few	TRBD2	TRBV14	TGTGCCAGCAGCCAATTAAGCGGGGCGGTCTTCGATGAGCAGTTCTTC	CASSQLSGAVFDEQFF
TRBJ2-2	-	TRBD1	TRBV27	TGTGCCAGCAGTTTTCGCTTCCGGGACAGCGCGAACACCGGGGAGCTGTTTTTT	CASSFRFRDSANTGELFF
TRBJ1-1	-	-	TRBV6-6	TGTGCCAGCAGGAACCAGGGGATCGGCACTGAAGCTTTCTTT	CASRNQGIGTEAFF
TRBJ1-5	few	TRBD1	TRBV7-9	TGTGCCAGCAGCTTAGGAACAGGGGGGCCCCAGCATTTT	CASSLGTGGPQHF
TRBJ1-2	-	TRBD1	TRBV7-2	TGTGCCAGCAGCTTTGGGGACAGCAGCTATGGCTACACCTTC	CASSFGDSSYGYTF
TRBJ2-7	-	-	TRBV7-9	TGTGCCAGCAGCTTTTCCGGGAGCTCCTACGAGCAGTACTTC	CASSFSGSSYEQYF
TRBJ2-7	-	TRBD2	TRBV7-2	TGTGCCAGCACCCGAATCGGACTAGCGGGAGGGCCGATCTACGAGCAGTACTTC	CASTRIGLAGGPIYEQYF
TRBJ2-7	-	-	TRBV7-9	TGTGCCAACCTAGGGGGGGCCGGGGAGCAGTACTTC	CANLGGAGEQYF
TRBJ2-6	-	-	TRBV11-3	TGTGCCAGCAGCCCTGGGGCCTCTGGGGCCAACGTCCTGACTTTC	CASSPGASGANVLTF
TRBJ2-3	-	TRBD2	TRBV5-6	TGTGCCAGCAGCGAGGGACTAGCGGACATCGATGTCACAGATACGCAGTATTTT	CASSEGLADIDVTDTQYF
TRBJ1-4	-	-	TRBV4-2	TGTGCCAGCAGCCAAGTAGTTAGTCGACAGGTTAATGAAAAACTGTTTTTT	CASSQVVSRQVNEKLFF
TRBJ2-6	-	-	TRBV5-4	TGTGCCAGCAGCACCGGGACACGCTCTGGGGCCAACGTCCTGACTTTC	CASSTGTRSGANVLTF
TRBJ1-5	-	-	TRBV28	TGTGCCAGCACCTCTCTCTTCCTAGGAGGCGGTAGCAATCAGCCCCAGCATTTT	CASTSLFLGGGSNQPQHF
TRBJ2-7	-	-	TRBV19	TGTGCCAGTAGTATTTTCACAGGTGGAACCTACGAGCAGTACTTC	CASSIFTGGTYEQYF
TRBJ2-2	-	TRBD1	TRBV19	TGTGCCTCCAAGGGGACAGTTGTCTCCGGGGAGCTGTTTTTT	CASKGTVVSGELFF
TRBJ2-7	-	TRBD2	TRBV28	TGTGCCAGCAGTTTGGGGGGAGGGCCGGACTACGAGCAGTACTTC	CASSLGGGPDYEQYF
TRBJ1-2	-	TRBD1	TRBV19	TGTGCCAGTAGTTGGCAGGGGGGATCCTATGGCTACACCTTC	CASSWQGGSYGYTF
TRBJ2-3	-	TRBD2	TRBV6-5	TGTGCCAGCAGTACCGGGACTAGGCGCACAGATACGCAGTATTTT	CASSTGTRRTDTQYF
TRBJ2-3	-	TRBD2	TRBV14	TGTGCCAGCAGCCAAGTTCAACTAGCGGGAGCCTCTAGCACAGATACGCAGTATTTT	CASSQVQLAGASSTDTQYF
TRBJ2-7	-	-	TRBV6-5	TGTGCCAGCACCGCCCAGGGAACCTCCTACGAGCAGTACTTC	CASTAQGTSYEQYF